This T cell receptor beta chain is from a study of CD8+CD57+ T cells in acquired aplastic anemia. Study conclusions and caveats: CD8+ Simpson's diversity did not differ significantly between patients and controls.

Selection for sequencing was limited to patients who had shown CD8+CD57+ cell expansion by flow cytometry. At blood sampling, none of the patients had yet received therapy. A remark on this clonotype: Its antigen is undetermined.

The TCR beta profiling, which covered VDJ combination and CDR3 sequence, was carried out using genomic DNA as the template. In TCRdb, the reads were re-called with MiXCR into one record per CDR3 protein. The sample yields approximately 180,000 distinct CDR3 sequences, roughly 65% seen once. Sequenced material: sorted CD4+, CD8+, or CD8+CD57+ T cells (not recorded which) from PBMCs. This TCR was recovered from a human donor with aplastic anemia.

The CDR3 spells CASKIGQGRSSYEQYF. The CDR3 DNA reads TGTGCCAGCAAGATCGGACAGGGGAGATCCTCCTACGAGCAGTACTTC. The J gene is TRBJ2-7, the V gene TRBV6-5, with 9 bases that match TRBD1. The ends lost 7 bases at V and 0 bases at J; junction bases unmatched: 10. The CDR3 length is 16 residues. Looked up from germline, CDR1 is MNHEY and CDR2 is SVGAGI.